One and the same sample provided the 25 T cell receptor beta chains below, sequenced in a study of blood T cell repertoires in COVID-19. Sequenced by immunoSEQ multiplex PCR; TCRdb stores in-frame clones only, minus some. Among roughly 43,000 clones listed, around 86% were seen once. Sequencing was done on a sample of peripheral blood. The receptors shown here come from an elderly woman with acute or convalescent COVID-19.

The CDR3 nucleotides read TGCGCCAGCAGCAGGGGACAGGGTGCAGAGACCCAGTACTTC. This encodes CASSRGQGAETQYF. This rearrangement joins TRBV5-1 to TRBJ2-5; 9 positions agree with TRBD1. V lost 4 bases to trimming and J lost 4 bases; unmatched junction nucleotides: 5. The CDR3 is 14 residues long. From germline, CDR1 is SGHRS and CDR2 YFSETQ.

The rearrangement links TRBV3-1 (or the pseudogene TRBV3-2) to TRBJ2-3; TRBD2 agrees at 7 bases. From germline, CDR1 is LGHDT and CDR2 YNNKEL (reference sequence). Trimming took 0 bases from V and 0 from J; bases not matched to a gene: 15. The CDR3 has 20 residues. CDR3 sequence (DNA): TGTGCCAGCAGCCAAGACTTACATCAGGCTAGCGGAATAAGCACAGATACGCAGTATTTT. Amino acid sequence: CASSQDLHQASGISTDTQYF.

CDR3 DNA sequence: TGCGCCAGCAGCCAAGATGGGGGCGGGGGAGCCGGTAGTGTGGACACCATATATTTT. This sequence encodes CASSQDGGGGAGSVDTIYF. V usage is TRBV4-3 and J usage is TRBJ1-3, with D perhaps matching TRBD1 (6 bases). CDR1 LGHNA and CDR2 YSLEER come from the germline V gene. This CDR3 has 19 amino acids. V gave up 0 bases and J gave up 8 bases, with 26 bases separating them.

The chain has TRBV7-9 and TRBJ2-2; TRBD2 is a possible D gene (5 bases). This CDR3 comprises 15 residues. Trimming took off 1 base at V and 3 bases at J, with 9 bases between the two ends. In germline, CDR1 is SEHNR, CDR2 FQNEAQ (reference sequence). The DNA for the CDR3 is TGTGCCAGCAGCTTAGGATACGGGGACACCGGGGAGCTGTTTTTT. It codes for CASSLGYGDTGELFF.

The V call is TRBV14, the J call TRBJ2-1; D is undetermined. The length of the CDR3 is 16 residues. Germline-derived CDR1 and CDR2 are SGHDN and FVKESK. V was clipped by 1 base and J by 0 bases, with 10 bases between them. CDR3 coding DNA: TGTGCCAGCAGCCAAGGGATTAGCCTCTCCTACAATGAGCAGTTCTTC. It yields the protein CASSQGISLSYNEQFF.

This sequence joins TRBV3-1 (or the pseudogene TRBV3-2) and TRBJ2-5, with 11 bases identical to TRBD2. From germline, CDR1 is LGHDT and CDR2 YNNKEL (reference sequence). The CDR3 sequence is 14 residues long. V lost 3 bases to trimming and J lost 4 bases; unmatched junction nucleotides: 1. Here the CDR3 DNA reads TGTGCCAGCAGCCACCTAGCGGGGGGAGAGACCCAGTACTTC. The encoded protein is CASSHLAGGETQYF.

DNA for the CDR3: TGTGCCAGCAGTTTCAACGCGGACCTCAGGACAGTACATAATTCACCCCTCCACTTT. Translation gives CASSFNADLRTVHNSPLHF. This chain uses TRBV6-2 or TRBV6-3 with TRBJ1-6; tentative D call: TRBD1 (6 bases). V lost 4 bases to trimming and J lost 5 bases, with 24 bases between them. The CDR3 consists of 19 residues. Germline-derived CDR1 and CDR2 are MNHEY and SVGEGT.

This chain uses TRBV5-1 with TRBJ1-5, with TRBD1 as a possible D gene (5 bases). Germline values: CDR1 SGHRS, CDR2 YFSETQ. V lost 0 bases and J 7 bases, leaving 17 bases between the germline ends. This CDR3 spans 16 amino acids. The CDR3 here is CASSLEGASSGQPQHF. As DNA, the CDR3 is TGCGCCAGCAGCTTGGAAGGGGCCAGCTCGGGCCAGCCCCAGCATTTT.

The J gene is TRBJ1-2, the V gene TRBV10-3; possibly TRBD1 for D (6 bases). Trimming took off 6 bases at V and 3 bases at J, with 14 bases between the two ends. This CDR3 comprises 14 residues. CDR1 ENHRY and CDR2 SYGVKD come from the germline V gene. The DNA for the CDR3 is TGTGCCATCAGGGCAGGGGTCGGGGACTATGGCTACACCTTC. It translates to CAIRAGVGDYGYTF.

The CDR3, as DNA: TGTGCCAGCAGTGACAGGGGGCGTAGAGATACGCAGTATTTT. Amino acids: CASSDRGRRDTQYF. The chain uses TRBV6-6 and TRBJ2-3, with 10 bases fitting TRBD1. The CDR3 loop spans 14 amino acids. J gave up 5 bases and V 5 bases, and 4 bases lay outside the gene matches. Germline CDR1 is MNHNY and CDR2 is SVGAGI (reference sequence).

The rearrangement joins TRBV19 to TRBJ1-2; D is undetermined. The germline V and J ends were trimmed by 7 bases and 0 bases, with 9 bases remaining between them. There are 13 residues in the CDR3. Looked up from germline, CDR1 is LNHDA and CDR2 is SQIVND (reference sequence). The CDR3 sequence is CASKPASNYGYTF. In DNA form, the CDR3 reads TGTGCCAGTAAGCCCGCTTCTAACTATGGCTACACCTTC.

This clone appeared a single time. The CDR3 DNA reads TGTGCCAGCAGCCTTCCGGGGGACAGGGGAGGTTATGGCTACACCTTC. Amino acid sequence: CASSLPGDRGGYGYTF. The chain carries TRBV5-4 and TRBJ1-2; 10 nucleotides align to TRBD1. Trimming removed 4 bases from V and 5 bases from J; junction bases left unmatched: 11. The length of the CDR3 is 16 residues. Germline assignment: CDR1 SGHNT and CDR2 YYREEE (reference sequence).

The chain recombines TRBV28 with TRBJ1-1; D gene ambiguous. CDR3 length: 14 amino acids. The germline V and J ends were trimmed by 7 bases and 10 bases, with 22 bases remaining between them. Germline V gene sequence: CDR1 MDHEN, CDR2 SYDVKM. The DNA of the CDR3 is TGTGCCAGCACCTCGTCGGAGGCGGTTGGTAGAGCTTTCTTT. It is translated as CASTSSEAVGRAFF. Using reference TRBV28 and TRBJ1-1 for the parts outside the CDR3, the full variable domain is DVKVTQSSRYLVKRTGEKVFLECVQDMDHENMFWYRQDPGLGLRLIYFSYDVKMKEKGDIPEGYSVSREKKERFSLILESASTNQTSMYLCASTSSEAVGRAFFGQGTRLTVV.

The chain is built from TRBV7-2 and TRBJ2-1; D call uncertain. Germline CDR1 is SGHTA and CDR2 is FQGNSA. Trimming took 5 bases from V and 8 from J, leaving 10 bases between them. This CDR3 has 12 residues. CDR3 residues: CASSNARHEQFF. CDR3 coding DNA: TGTGCCAGCAGCAACGCTAGGCATGAGCAGTTCTTC. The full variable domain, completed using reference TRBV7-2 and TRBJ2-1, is GAGVSQSPSNKVTEKGKDVELRCDPISGHTALYWYRQSLGQGLEFLIYFQGNSAPDKSGLPSDRFSAERTGGSVSTLTIQRTQQEDSAVYLCASSNARHEQFFGPGTRLTVL.

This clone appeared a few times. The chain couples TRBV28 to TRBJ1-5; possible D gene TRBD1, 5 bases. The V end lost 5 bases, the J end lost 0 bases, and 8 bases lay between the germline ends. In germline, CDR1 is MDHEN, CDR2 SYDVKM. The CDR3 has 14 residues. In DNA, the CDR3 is TGTGCCAGCAGTCAGGGCCATAGCAATCAGCCCCAGCATTTT. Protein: CASSQGHSNQPQHF.

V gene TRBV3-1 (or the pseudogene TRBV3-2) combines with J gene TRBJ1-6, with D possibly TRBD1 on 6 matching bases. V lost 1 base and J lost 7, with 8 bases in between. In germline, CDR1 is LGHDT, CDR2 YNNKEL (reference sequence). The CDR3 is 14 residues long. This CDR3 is CASSQVQGNSPLHF. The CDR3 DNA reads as TGTGCCAGCAGCCAAGTTCAGGGGAATTCACCCCTCCACTTT.

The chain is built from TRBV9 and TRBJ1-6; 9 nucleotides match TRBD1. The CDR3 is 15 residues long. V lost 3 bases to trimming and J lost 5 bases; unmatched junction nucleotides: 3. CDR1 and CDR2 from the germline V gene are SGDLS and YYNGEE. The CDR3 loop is CASSARDRDNSPLHF. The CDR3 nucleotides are TGTGCCAGCAGCGCCCGGGACAGGGATAATTCACCCCTCCACTTT. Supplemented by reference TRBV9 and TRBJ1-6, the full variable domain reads DSGVTQTPKHLITATGQRVTLRCSPRSGDLSVYWYQQSLDQGLQFLIQYYNGEERAKGNILERFSAQQFPDLHSELNLSSLELGDSALYFCASSARDRDNSPLHFGNGTRLTVT.

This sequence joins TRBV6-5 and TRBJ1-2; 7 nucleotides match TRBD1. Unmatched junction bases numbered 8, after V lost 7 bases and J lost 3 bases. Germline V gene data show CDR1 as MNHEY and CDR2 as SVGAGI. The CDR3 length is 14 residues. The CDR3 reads CASTRTGWDYGYTF. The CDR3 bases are TGTGCCAGCACACGGACAGGTTGGGACTATGGCTACACCTTC.

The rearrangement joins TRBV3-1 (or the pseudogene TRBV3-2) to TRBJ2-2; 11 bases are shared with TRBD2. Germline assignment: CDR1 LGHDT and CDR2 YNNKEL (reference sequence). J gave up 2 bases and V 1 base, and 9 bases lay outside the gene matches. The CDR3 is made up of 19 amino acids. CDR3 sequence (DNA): TGTGCCAGCAGCCAAGTTTCTTGGCTAGCGGGGGGTAACACCGGGGAGCTGTTTTTT. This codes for CASSQVSWLAGGNTGELFF.

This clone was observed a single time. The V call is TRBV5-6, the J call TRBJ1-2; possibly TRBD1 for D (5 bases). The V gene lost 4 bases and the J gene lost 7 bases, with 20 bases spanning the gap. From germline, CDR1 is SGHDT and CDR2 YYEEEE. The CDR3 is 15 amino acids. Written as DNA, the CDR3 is TGTGCCAGCAGCCCCCCGGGACTTGCCGATTTTGGCTACACCTTC. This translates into CASSPPGLADFGYTF.

CDR3 DNA sequence: TGCGCCAGCAGCGTAGCGGGGAGTACCGGGGAGCTGTTTTTT. Translated, it gives CASSVAGSTGELFF. V gene TRBV5-1 combines with J gene TRBJ2-2, with 8 bases that match TRBD2. Germline CDR1 and CDR2: SGHRS and YFSETQ. V lost 4 bases, J lost 5 bases, and 4 bases stayed unmatched. CDR3 length equals 14 residues.

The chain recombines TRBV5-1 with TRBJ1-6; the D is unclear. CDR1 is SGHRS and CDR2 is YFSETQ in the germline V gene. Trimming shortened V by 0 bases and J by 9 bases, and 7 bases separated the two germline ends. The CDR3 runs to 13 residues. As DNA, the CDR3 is TGCGCCAGCAGCTTGGAAGGCGGTTCACCCCTCCACTTT. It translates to CASSLEGGSPLHF.

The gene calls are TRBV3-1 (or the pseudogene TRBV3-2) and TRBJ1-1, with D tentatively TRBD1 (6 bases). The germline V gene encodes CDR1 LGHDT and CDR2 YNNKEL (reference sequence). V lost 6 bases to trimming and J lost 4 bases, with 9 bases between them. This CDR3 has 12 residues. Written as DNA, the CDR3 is TGTGCCAGCAGAGGGGGGGCCACTGAAGCTTTCTTT. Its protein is CASRGGATEAFF.

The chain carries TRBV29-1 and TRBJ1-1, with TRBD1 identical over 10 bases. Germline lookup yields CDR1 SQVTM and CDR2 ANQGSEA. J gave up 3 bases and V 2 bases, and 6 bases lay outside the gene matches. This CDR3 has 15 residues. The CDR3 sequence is CSVEPGTGVYTEAFF. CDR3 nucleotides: TGCAGCGTTGAACCTGGGACAGGGGTCTACACTGAAGCTTTCTTT.

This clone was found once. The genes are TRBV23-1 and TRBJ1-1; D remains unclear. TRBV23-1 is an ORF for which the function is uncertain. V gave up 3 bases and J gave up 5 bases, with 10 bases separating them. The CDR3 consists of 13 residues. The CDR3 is CASSHRHGTEAFF. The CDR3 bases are TGCGCCAGCAGTCATAGACATGGAACTGAAGCTTTCTTT.